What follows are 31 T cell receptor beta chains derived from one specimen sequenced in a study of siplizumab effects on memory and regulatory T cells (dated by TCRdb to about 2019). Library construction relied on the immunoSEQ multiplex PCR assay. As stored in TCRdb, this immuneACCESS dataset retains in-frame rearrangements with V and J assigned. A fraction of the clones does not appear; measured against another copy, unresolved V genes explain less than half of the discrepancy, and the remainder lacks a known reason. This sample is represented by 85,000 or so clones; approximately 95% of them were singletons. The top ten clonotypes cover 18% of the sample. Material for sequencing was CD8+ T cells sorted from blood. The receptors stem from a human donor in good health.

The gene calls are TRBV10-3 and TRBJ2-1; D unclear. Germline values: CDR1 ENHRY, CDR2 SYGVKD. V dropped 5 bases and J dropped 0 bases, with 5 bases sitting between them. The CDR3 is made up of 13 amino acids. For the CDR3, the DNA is TGTGCCATCAGTCCCGGCTCCTACAATGAGCAGTTCTTC. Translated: CAISPGSYNEQFF.

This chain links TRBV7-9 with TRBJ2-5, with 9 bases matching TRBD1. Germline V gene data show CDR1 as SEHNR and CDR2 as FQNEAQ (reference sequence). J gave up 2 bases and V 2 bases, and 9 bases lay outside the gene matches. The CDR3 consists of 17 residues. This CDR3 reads CASSLRQSDRGQETQYF. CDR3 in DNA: TGTGCCAGCAGCTTACGGCAATCGGACAGGGGACAAGAGACCCAGTACTTC.

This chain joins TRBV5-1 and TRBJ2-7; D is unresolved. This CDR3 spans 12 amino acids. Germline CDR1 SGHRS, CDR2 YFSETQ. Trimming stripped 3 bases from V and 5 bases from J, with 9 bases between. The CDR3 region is CASSYLKDEQYF. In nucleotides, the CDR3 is TGCGCCAGCAGCTATTTAAAGGACGAGCAGTACTTC.

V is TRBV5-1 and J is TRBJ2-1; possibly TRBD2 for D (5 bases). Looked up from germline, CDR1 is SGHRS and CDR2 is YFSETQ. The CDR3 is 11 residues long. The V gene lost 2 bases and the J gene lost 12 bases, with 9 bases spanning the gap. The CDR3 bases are TGCGCCAGCAGCTTCTCTAGCAGGCAGTTCTTC. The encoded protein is CASSFSSRQFF.

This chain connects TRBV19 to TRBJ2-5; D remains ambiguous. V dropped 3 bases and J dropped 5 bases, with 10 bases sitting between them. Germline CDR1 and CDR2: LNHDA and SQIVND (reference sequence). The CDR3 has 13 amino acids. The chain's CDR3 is CASSIAVGETQYF. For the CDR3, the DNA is TGTGCCAGTAGTATCGCGGTGGGCGAGACCCAGTACTTC.

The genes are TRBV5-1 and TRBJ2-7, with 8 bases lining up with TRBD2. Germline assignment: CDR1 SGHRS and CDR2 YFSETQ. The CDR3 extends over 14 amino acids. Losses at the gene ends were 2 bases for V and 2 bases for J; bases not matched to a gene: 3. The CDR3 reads CASSLSGGTYEQYF. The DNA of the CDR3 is TGCGCCAGCAGCTTAAGCGGGGGTACCTACGAGCAGTACTTC. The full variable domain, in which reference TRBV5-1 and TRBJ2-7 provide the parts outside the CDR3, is KAGVTQTPRYLIKTRGQQVTLSCSPISGHRSVSWYQQTPGQGLQFLFEYFSETQRNKGNFPGRFSGRQFSNSRSEMNVSTLELGDSALYLCASSLSGGTYEQYFGPGTRLTVT.

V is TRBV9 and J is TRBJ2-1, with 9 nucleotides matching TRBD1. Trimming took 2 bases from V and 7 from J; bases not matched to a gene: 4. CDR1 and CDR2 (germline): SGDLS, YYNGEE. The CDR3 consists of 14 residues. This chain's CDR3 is CASSVGTGRNEQFF. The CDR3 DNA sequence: TGTGCCAGCAGCGTCGGGACAGGGAGAAATGAGCAGTTCTTC.

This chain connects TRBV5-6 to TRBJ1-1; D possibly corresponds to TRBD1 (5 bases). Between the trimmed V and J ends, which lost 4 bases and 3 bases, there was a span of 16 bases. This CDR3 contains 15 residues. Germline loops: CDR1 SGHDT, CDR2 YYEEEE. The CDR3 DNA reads TGTGCCAGCAGCCTAGGGACCGAGGGGCACACTGAAGCTTTCTTT. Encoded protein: CASSLGTEGHTEAFF.

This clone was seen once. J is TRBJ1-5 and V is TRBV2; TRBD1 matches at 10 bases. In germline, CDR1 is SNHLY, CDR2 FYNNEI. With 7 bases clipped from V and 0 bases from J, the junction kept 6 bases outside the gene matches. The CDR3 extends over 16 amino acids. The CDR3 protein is CASTGTGDYSNQPQHF. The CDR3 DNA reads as TGTGCCAGCACCGGGACAGGGGACTATAGCAATCAGCCCCAGCATTTT.

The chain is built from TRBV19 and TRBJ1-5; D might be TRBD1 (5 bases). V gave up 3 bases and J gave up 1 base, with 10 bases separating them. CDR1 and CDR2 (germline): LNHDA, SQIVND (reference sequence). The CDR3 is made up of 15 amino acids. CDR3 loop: CASSMWGRSNQPQHF. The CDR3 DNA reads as TGTGCCAGTAGTATGTGGGGACGGAGCAATCAGCCCCAGCATTTT.

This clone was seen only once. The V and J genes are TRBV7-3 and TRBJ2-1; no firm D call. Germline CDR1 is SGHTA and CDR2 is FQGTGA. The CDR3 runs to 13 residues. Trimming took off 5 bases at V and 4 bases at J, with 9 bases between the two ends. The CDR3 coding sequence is TGTGCCAGCAGCACTGACTCGTACAATGAGCAGTTCTTC. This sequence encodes CASSTDSYNEQFF.

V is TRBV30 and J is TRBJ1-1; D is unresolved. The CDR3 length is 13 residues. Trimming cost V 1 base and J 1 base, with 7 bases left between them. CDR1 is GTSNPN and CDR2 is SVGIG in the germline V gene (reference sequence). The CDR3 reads CAWSAARNTEAFF. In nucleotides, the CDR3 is TGTGCCTGGAGTGCCGCCAGGAACACTGAAGCTTTCTTT.

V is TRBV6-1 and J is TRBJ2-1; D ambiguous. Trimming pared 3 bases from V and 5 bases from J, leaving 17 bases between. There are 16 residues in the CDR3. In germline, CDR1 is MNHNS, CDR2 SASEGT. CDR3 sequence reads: CASSDGLHTLNNEQFF. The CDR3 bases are TGTGCCAGCAGTGATGGTTTGCACACCTTAAACAATGAGCAGTTCTTC.

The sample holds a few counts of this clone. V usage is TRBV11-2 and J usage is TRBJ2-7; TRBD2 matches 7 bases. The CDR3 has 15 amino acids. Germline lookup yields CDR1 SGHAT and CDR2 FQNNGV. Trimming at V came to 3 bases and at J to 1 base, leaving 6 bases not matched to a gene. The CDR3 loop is CASSFGREPSYEQYF. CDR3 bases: TGTGCCAGCAGCTTCGGGCGGGAGCCGTCCTACGAGCAGTACTTC.

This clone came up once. The CDR3 DNA is TGTGCTAGTGGTTTGGCGGGATCCGGGGAGCTGTTTTTT. It translates to CASGLAGSGELFF. V usage is TRBV12-5 and J usage is TRBJ2-2; maybe TRBD2 (5 bases). Germline V gene lookup returns CDR1 LGHNT and CDR2 FRNRAP. CDR3 length: 13 amino acids. V lost 1 base and J 6 bases, leaving 6 bases between the germline ends.

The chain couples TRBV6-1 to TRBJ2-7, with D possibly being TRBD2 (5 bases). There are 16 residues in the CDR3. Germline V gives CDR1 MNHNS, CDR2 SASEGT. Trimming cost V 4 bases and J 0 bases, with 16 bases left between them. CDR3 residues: CASSAREWRVSYEQYF. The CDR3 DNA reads TGTGCCAGCAGTGCGAGGGAATGGCGGGTCTCCTACGAGCAGTACTTC.

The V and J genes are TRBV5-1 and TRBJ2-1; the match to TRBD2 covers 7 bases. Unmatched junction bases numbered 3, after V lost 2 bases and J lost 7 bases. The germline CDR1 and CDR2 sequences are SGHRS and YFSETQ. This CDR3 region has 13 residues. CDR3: CASSFRRENEQFF. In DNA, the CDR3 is TGCGCCAGCAGCTTCAGGCGGGAGAATGAGCAGTTCTTC.

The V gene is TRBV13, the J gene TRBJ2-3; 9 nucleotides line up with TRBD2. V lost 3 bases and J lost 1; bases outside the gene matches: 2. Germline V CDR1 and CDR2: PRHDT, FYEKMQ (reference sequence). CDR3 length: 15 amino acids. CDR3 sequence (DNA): TGTGCCAGCAGCTTTGTAGCGGGAGGCACAGATACGCAGTATTTT. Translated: CASSFVAGGTDTQYF.

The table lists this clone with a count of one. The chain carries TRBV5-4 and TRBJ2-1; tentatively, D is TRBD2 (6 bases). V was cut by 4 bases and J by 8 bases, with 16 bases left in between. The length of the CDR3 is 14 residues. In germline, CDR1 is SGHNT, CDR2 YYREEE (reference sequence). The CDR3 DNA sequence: TGTGCCAGCAGCATGGACTACCCCCAGCATGAGCAGTTCTTC. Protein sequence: CASSMDYPQHEQFF.

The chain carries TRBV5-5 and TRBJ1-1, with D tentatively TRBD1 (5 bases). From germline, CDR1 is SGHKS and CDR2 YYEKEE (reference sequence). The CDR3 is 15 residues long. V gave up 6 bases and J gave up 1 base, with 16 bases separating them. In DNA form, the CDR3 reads TGTGCCAGCACCTTTACATTTACAGGGAACACTGAAGCTTTCTTT. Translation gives CASTFTFTGNTEAFF. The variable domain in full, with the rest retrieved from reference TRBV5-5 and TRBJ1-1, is DAGVTQSPTHLIKTRGQQVTLRCSPISGHKSVSWYQQVLGQGPQFIFQYYEKEERGRGNFPDRFSARQFPNYSSELNVNALLLGDSALYLCASTFTFTGNTEAFFGQGTRLTVV.

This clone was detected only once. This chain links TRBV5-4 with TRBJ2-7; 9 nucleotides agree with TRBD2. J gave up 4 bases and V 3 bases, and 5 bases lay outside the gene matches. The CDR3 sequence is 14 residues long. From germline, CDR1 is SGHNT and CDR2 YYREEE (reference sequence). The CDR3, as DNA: TGTGCCAGCAGCTCCGGGACTAGCCCTTACGAGCAGTACTTC. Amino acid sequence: CASSSGTSPYEQYF.

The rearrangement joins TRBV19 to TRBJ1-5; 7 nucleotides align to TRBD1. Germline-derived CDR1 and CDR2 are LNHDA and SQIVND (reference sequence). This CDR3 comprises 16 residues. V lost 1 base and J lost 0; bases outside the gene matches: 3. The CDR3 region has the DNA TGTGCCAGTAGTATAGCCGACAGGGCTAGCAATCAGCCCCAGCATTTT. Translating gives CASSIADRASNQPQHF.

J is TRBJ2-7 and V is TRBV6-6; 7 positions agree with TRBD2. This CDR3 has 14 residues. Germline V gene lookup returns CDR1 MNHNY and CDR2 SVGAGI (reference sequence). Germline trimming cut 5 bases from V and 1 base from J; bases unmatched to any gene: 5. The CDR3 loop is CASSPLAESYEQYF. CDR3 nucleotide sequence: TGTGCCAGCAGTCCTCTAGCGGAGTCCTACGAGCAGTACTTC.

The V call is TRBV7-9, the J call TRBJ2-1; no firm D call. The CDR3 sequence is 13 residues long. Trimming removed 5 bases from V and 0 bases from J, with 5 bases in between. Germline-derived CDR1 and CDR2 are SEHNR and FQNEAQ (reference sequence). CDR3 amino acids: CASSPISYNEQFF. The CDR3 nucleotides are TGTGCCAGCAGCCCCATCTCCTACAATGAGCAGTTCTTC.

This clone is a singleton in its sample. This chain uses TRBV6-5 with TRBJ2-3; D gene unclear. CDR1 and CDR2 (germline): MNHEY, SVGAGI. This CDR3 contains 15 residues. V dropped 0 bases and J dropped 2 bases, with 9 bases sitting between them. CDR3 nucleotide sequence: TGTGCCAGCAGTTACTCACCGGAGTCCACAGATACGCAGTATTTT. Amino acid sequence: CASSYSPESTDTQYF.

CDR3 in DNA: TGTGCCAGCTCAACCCTAGCGGGAGTACCAGATACGCAGTATTTT. This codes for CASSTLAGVPDTQYF. The genes are TRBV9 and TRBJ2-3; 10 positions match TRBD2. V lost 7 bases, J lost 4 bases, and 9 bases stayed unmatched. The CDR3 consists of 15 residues. Germline V lookup: CDR1 SGDLS, CDR2 YYNGEE.

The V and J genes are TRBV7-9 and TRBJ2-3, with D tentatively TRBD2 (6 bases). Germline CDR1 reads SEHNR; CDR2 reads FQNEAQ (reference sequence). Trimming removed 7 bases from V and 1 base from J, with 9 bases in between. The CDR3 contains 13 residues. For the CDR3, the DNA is TGTGCCAGCACAGGAGGGGGCACAGATACGCAGTATTTT. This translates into CASTGGGTDTQYF.

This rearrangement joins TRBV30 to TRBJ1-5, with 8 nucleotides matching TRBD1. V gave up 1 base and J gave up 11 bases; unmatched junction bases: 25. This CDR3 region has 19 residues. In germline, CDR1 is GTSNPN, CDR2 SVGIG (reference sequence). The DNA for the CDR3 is TGTGCCTGGAGTGCCAACCAAGCCGGACAGGGCGTTGAACAATCAGCCCAGCATTTT. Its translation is CAWSANQAGQGVEQSAQHF.

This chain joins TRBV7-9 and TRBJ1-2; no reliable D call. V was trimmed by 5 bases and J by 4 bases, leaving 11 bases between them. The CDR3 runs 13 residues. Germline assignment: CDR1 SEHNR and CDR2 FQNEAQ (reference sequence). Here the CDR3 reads CASSMWDPYGYTF. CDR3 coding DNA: TGTGCCAGCAGCATGTGGGATCCCTATGGCTACACCTTC.

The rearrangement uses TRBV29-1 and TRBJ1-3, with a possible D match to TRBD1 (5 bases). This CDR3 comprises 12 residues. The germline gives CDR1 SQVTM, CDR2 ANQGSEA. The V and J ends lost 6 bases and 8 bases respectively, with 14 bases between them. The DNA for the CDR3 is TGCAGCGTCCAGGGACGGGTGGACACCATATATTTT. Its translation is CSVQGRVDTIYF.

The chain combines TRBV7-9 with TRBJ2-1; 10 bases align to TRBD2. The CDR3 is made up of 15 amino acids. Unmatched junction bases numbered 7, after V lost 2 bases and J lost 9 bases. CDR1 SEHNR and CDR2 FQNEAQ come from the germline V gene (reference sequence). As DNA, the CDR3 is TGTGCCAGCAGCTTAATCCTAGCGGGAGTAAGTGAGCAGTTCTTC. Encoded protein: CASSLILAGVSEQFF. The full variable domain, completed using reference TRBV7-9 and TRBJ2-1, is DTGVSQNPRHKITKRGQNVTFRCDPISEHNRLYWYRQTLGQGPEFLTYFQNEAQLEKSRLLSDRFSAERPKGSFSTLEIQRTEQGDSAMYLCASSLILAGVSEQFFGPGTRLTVL.